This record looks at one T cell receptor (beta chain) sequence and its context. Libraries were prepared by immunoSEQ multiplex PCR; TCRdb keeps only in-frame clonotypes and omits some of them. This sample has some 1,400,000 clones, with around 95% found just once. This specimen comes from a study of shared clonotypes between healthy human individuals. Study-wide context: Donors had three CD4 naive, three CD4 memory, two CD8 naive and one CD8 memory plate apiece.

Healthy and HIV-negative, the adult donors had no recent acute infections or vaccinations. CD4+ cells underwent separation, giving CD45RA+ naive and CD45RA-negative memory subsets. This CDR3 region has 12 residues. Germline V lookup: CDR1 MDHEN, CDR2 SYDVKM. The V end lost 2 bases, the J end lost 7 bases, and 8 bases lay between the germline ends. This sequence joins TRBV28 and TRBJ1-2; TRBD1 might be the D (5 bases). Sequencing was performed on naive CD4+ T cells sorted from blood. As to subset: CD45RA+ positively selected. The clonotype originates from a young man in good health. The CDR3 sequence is CASSLGGFGYTF. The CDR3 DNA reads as TGTGCCAGCAGTTTAGGGGGTTTTGGCTACACCTTC.